One and the same sample provided the 17 T cell receptor beta chains below, sequenced in a study of regulatory dendritic cells for organ transplantation. This table comes from immunoSEQ multiplex PCR, and its TCRdb copy is limited to in-frame clones, with some not included. The profile shows about 34,000 clones, roughly nine tenths of them singletons. Sequencing was carried out using naive CD4+ T cells from blood. Subset noted: CD45RA+ naive T cells. Every receptor here comes from a human donor in good health.

The chain carries TRBV12-2 and TRBJ2-1; TRBD2, as called in the table, went unchecked against the DNA. TRBV12-2 is described as a pseudogene. The CDR3 length is 11 residues. The CDR3 loop is CASRTHNEQFF. The CDR3 region has the DNA TGTGCAAGTCGCACTCACAATGAGCAGTTCTTC.

The rearrangement joins TRBV19 to TRBJ2-2; the match to TRBD1 covers 8 bases. Germline CDR1 and CDR2: LNHDA and SQIVND (reference sequence). With V trimmed by 5 bases and J by 4 bases, 6 bases remained unmatched. CDR3 length: 15 residues. CDR3 sequence reads: CASSPRTGPTGELFF. CDR3 DNA: TGTGCCAGTAGTCCCCGGACAGGGCCCACCGGGGAGCTGTTTTTT.

The rearrangement joins TRBV30 to TRBJ1-2; a weak D match, TRBD1 (5 bases). The CDR3 covers 13 residues. Germline V gene sequence: CDR1 GTSNPN, CDR2 SVGIG (reference sequence). V was cut by 3 bases and J by 4 bases, with 12 bases left in between. Here the CDR3 reads CAWSVGRLYGYTF. In nucleotides, the CDR3 is TGTGCCTGGAGCGTGGGACGGCTCTATGGCTACACCTTC.

The J gene is TRBJ2-3, the V gene TRBV4-3; 9 bases align to TRBD1. The CDR3 runs to 17 residues. Germline V gene sequence: CDR1 LGHNA, CDR2 YSLEER. The J segment lost 0 bases and the V segment lost 6 bases, leaving 10 bases of the junction unmatched. As DNA, the CDR3 is TGCGCCAGCAGTTCGAGGTCGGACAGGGGTAGCACAGATACGCAGTATTTT. This gives the protein CASSSRSDRGSTDTQYF.

This chain connects TRBV6-5 to TRBJ1-1; 8 bases align to TRBD1. CDR1 MNHEY and CDR2 SVGAGI come from the germline V gene. V shed 7 bases, J shed 5 bases, and the junction held 6 bases outside the gene matches. This CDR3 has 13 amino acids. CDR3 loop: CASTRQGRTEAFF. The CDR3 bases are TGTGCCAGCACCAGACAGGGGAGGACTGAAGCTTTCTTT.

This chain uses TRBV15 with TRBJ2-3; D uncertain. The CDR3 has 12 residues. The germline V gene has CDR1 LNHNV and CDR2 YYDKDF (reference sequence). V shed 0 bases and J shed 2 bases, with 0 bases lying between them. CDR3 amino acids: CATSRDTDTQYF. The CDR3 nucleotides read TGTGCCACCAGCAGAGACACAGATACGCAGTATTTT. The variable domain in full, completed from reference TRBV15 and TRBJ2-3, reads DAMVIQNPRYQVTQFGKPVTLSCSQTLNHNVMYWYQQKSSQAPKLLFHYYDKDFNNEADTPDNFQSRRPNTSFCFLDIRSPGLGDTAMYLCATSRDTDTQYFGPGTRLTVL.

This chain links TRBV27 with TRBJ1-1; D ambiguous. The CDR3 spans 14 residues. The germline gives CDR1 MNHEY, CDR2 SMNVEV (reference sequence). V was shortened by 6 bases and J by 3 bases, with 14 bases between the two germline ends. CDR3 in amino acids: CASRGLSPDTEAFF. CDR3 sequence (DNA): TGTGCCAGCAGGGGGTTATCGCCCGACACTGAAGCTTTCTTT.

This chain uses TRBV15 with TRBJ2-7; TRBD2 aligns across 11 bases. V was clipped by 7 bases and J by 1 base; unmatched bases: 9. The germline CDR1 and CDR2 sequences are LNHNV and YYDKDF (reference sequence). The CDR3 covers 16 residues. The CDR3 loop reads CATTPAGTSGSYEQYF. CDR3 sequence (DNA): TGTGCCACCACACCGGCCGGGACTAGCGGATCCTACGAGCAGTACTTC.

This clone was recorded once. The chain couples TRBV10-3 to TRBJ1-3; no reliable D call. This CDR3 comprises 17 residues. The V end was cut by 1 base, the J end by 0 bases, with 13 bases between. Germline-derived CDR1 and CDR2 are ENHRY and SYGVKD. As DNA, the CDR3 is TGTGCCATCAGTGAGTACGGGATATTAAGCTCTGGAAACACCATATATTTT. Translated: CAISEYGILSSGNTIYF.

The CDR3 spells CASSLVTLYGYTF. Here the CDR3 DNA reads TGTGCCAGCAGCTTAGTGACTCTCTATGGCTACACCTTC. The chain uses TRBV7-2 and TRBJ1-2; D not resolved. Germline values: CDR1 SGHTA, CDR2 FQGNSA. V lost 1 base and J 4 bases, leaving 7 bases between the germline ends. The CDR3 is 13 amino acids. Full variable domain (outside the CDR3, taken from reference TRBV7-2 and TRBJ1-2): GAGVSQSPSNKVTEKGKDVELRCDPISGHTALYWYRQSLGQGLEFLIYFQGNSAPDKSGLPSDRFSAERTGGSVSTLTIQRTQQEDSAVYLCASSLVTLYGYTFGSGTRLTVV.

V usage is TRBV7-2 and J usage is TRBJ2-7; TRBD1 is a possible D gene (7 bases). The V gene's germline CDR1 is SGHTA and CDR2 FQGNSA. Trimming removed 1 base from V and 9 bases from J, with 10 bases in between. This CDR3 has 12 residues. The CDR3 DNA follows: TGTGCCAGCAGCTTAGGCCAGGGGGGGCAGTACTTC. Its protein is CASSLGQGGQYF. Drawing the rest from reference TRBV7-2 and TRBJ2-7, the complete variable domain is GAGVSQSPSNKVTEKGKDVELRCDPISGHTALYWYRQSLGQGLEFLIYFQGNSAPDKSGLPSDRFSAERTGGSVSTLTIQRTQQEDSAVYLCASSLGQGGQYFGPGTRLTVT.

This clone was found a few times. V usage is TRBV10-1 and J usage is TRBJ1-5, with TRBD1 as a possible D gene (5 bases). Trimming stripped 6 bases from V and 5 bases from J, with 17 bases between. The CDR3 length is 15 residues. Germline loops: CDR1 WNHNN, CDR2 SYGVQD (reference sequence). CDR3 DNA: TGCGCCAGCAGGGCCGGGACCGCGCACGATCAGCCCCAGCATTTT. This codes for CASRAGTAHDQPQHF.

The chain combines TRBV4-2 with TRBJ1-1; the D is unclear. The V end was cut by 0 bases, the J end by 11 bases, with 22 bases between. This CDR3 is 16 amino acids long. Germline V gene data show CDR1 as LGHNA and CDR2 as YNFKEQ. As DNA, the CDR3 is TGTGCCAGCAGCCAAGAGTATCGGGCCTCGTCTCTTTGGGCTTTCTTT. This encodes CASSQEYRASSLWAFF.

This sequence joins TRBV4-3 and TRBJ2-3; 10 bases line up with TRBD2. The CDR3 covers 17 residues. Germline lookup yields CDR1 LGHNA and CDR2 YSLEER. V lost 0 bases to trimming and J lost 4 bases; unmatched junction nucleotides: 7. The DNA for the CDR3 is TGCGCCAGCAGCCAAGATGCTAGCGGGAGAGGCGCAGATACGCAGTATTTT. Translated, it gives CASSQDASGRGADTQYF.

The chain joins TRBV5-1 to TRBJ1-5; 8 bases are a match to TRBD1. The V gene end was trimmed by 0 bases and the J gene end by 6 bases; junction bases not matched to a gene: 11. The CDR3 is 17 residues long. The germline V gene has CDR1 SGHRS and CDR2 YFSETQ. The CDR3 is CASSLGPPGGAGQPQHF. CDR3 DNA: TGCGCCAGCAGCTTGGGACCCCCAGGGGGCGCGGGTCAGCCCCAGCATTTT.

The rearrangement links TRBV6-5 to TRBJ2-1, with 9 bases matching TRBD2. The germline CDR1 and CDR2 sequences are MNHEY and SVGAGI. The CDR3 contains 15 residues. V lost 5 bases to trimming and J lost 7 bases; unmatched junction nucleotides: 9. This chain's CDR3 is CASSIGGRVSNEQFF. In DNA, the CDR3 is TGTGCCAGCAGTATAGGCGGGAGGGTTTCGAATGAGCAGTTCTTC.

This rearrangement joins TRBV30 to TRBJ1-5, with D possibly matching TRBD1 (5 bases). Germline CDR1 GTSNPN, CDR2 SVGIG (reference sequence). The CDR3 runs 13 residues. With 6 bases removed from V and 6 bases from J, the gap between germline ends came to 15 bases. CDR3 sequence reads: CACGLGVGQPQHF. For the CDR3, the DNA is TGTGCCTGTGGGTTGGGGGTGGGTCAGCCCCAGCATTTT.